The 25 T cell receptor beta chains below come from one sample, sequenced in a study of shared T cell receptors in the human thymus (dated by TCRdb to the early 2020s). The method behind the library was the immunoSEQ multiplex PCR assay. TCRdb provides this immuneACCESS table in a form limited to in-frame rearrangements. Some clones are lacking; in checked studies, under half of them reflect an unresolved V gene, and why the rest are absent is not known. This sample comprises approximately 490,000 clones, around three quarters of them detected only once. Clones ranked in the top ten supply about 0.014% of the sample. The sample was also linked to a second study, of human thymus T cells.

Sequencing used thymocytes. These receptors all stem from a boy under three years old with a congenital heart defect. Donor details come from another sample of the same person, matched by shared clones.

This chain joins TRBV9 and TRBJ2-1; D is undetermined. Germline CDR1 and CDR2: SGDLS and YYNGEE. V was shortened by 0 bases and J by 0 bases, with 7 bases between the two germline ends. CDR3 length equals 15 residues. Written as DNA, the CDR3 is TGTGCCAGCAGCGTAGATGCGAGCTCCTACAATGAGCAGTTCTTC. Translating it yields CASSVDASSYNEQFF.

This chain uses TRBV10-3 with TRBJ2-7; 8 bases line up with TRBD2. There are 16 residues in the CDR3. Germline trimming cut 6 bases from V and 3 bases from J; bases unmatched to any gene: 13. Looked up from germline, CDR1 is ENHRY and CDR2 is SYGVKD. The CDR3 coding sequence is TGTGCCATCAGCCGAGTAGAAACGGGAGGGGGCTACGAGCAGTACTTC. This gives the protein CAISRVETGGGYEQYF.

The genes are TRBV14 and TRBJ2-5; 15 nucleotides align to TRBD2. The V segment lost 8 bases and the J segment 0 bases; nucleotides outside the gene matches: 7. Germline CDR1 is SGHDN and CDR2 is FVKESK. The CDR3 totals 17 residues. CDR3 loop: CASPGTSGRRYQETQYF. Here the CDR3 DNA reads TGTGCCAGCCCCGGGACTAGCGGGAGGCGGTACCAAGAGACCCAGTACTTC.

This sequence joins TRBV27 and TRBJ2-7; a possible D gene is TRBD1 (6 bases). This CDR3 contains 12 residues. The germline V gene has CDR1 MNHEY and CDR2 SMNVEV (reference sequence). Trimming stripped 6 bases from V and 7 bases from J, with 13 bases between. The CDR3 is CASSGSRGEQYF. For the CDR3, the DNA is TGTGCCAGCAGCGGATCGAGGGGGGAGCAGTACTTC.

The J gene is TRBJ1-2, the V gene TRBV14, with 9 positions matching TRBD1. The trim removed 1 base at V and 3 bases at J, leaving 12 bases unmatched. From germline, CDR1 is SGHDN and CDR2 FVKESK. CDR3 size: 18 residues. The CDR3 DNA is TGTGCCAGCAGCCAAGCCGAACCTCTGGGACAGGGTTACTATGGCTACACCTTC. Its protein is CASSQAEPLGQGYYGYTF.

The CDR3 coding sequence is TGTGCCAGCAGCCTGACCCCAGCGGGAGGACCCTACGAGCAGTACTTC. This sequence encodes CASSLTPAGGPYEQYF. V usage is TRBV7-2 and J usage is TRBJ2-7; 9 bases are shared with TRBD2. With V trimmed by 5 bases and J by 2 bases, 10 bases remained unmatched. Germline lookup yields CDR1 SGHTA and CDR2 FQGNSA. The CDR3 covers 16 residues.

The J gene is TRBJ2-1, the V gene TRBV27, with a tentative D call TRBD1 (6 bases). From germline, CDR1 is MNHEY and CDR2 SMNVEV (reference sequence). V dropped 6 bases and J dropped 6 bases, with 24 bases sitting between them. The CDR3 extends over 17 amino acids. In DNA, the CDR3 is TGTGCCAGCAGCAGGACCCGGGCACAGGGCAATCGCAATGAGCAGTTCTTC. Its protein is CASSRTRAQGNRNEQFF.

V gene TRBV7-8 combines with J gene TRBJ2-7, with TRBD1 matching over 8 bases. Looked up from germline, CDR1 is SGHVS and CDR2 is FQNEAQ. The CDR3 contains 15 residues. J lost 5 bases, V lost 1 base, and 7 bases had no gene match. CDR3 residues: CASSLEEDREDEQYF. In DNA, the CDR3 is TGTGCCAGCAGCTTAGAGGAGGACAGGGAGGACGAGCAGTACTTC.

The gene calls are TRBV7-6 and TRBJ2-5, with 12 nucleotides matching TRBD1. Germline CDR1 is SGHVS and CDR2 is FNYEAQ. V was clipped by 5 bases and J by 5 bases; unmatched bases: 12. The length of the CDR3 is 17 residues. The CDR3 DNA follows: TGTGCCAGCAGCAAAACACCGGGACAGGGGGCGGAGGAGACCCAGTACTTC. Translation gives CASSKTPGQGAEETQYF.

The genes are TRBV7-8 and TRBJ2-3, with 8 bases lining up with TRBD1. Germline CDR1 is SGHVS and CDR2 is FQNEAQ. CDR3 size: 15 residues. The V gene end was trimmed by 5 bases and the J gene end by 0 bases; junction bases not matched to a gene: 4. CDR3 sequence (DNA): TGTGCCAGCAGCCCAGGGGGCGGTAGCACAGATACGCAGTATTTT. This translates into CASSPGGGSTDTQYF.

The chain carries TRBV5-1 and TRBJ1-1, with D perhaps TRBD1 (6 bases). The CDR3 covers 15 residues. The germline V gene has CDR1 SGHRS and CDR2 YFSETQ. V was trimmed by 5 bases and J by 3 bases, leaving 17 bases between them. In DNA, the CDR3 is TGCGCCAGCAGATGCTACAGGGATTTGGACACTGAAGCTTTCTTT. It specifies CASRCYRDLDTEAFF.

This chain joins TRBV7-4 and TRBJ1-1; D is ambiguous. The germline CDR1 and CDR2 sequences are SGHVT and SQSDAQ. The CDR3 is 14 amino acids. V was clipped by 5 bases and J by 1 base, with 11 bases between them. The CDR3 loop reads CASSQSDKNTEAFF. The DNA of the CDR3 is TGTGCCAGCAGCCAGTCCGACAAGAACACTGAAGCTTTCTTT.

The V and J genes are TRBV11-3 and TRBJ2-7; 8 nucleotides match TRBD1. J was trimmed by 2 bases and V by 0 bases; bases with no gene match: 6. This CDR3 comprises 16 residues. Germline CDR1 reads SGHNT; CDR2 reads YENEEA. DNA of the CDR3: TGTGCCAGCAGCTTAGACCCCGGGACAGGCACCTACGAGCAGTACTTC. This sequence encodes CASSLDPGTGTYEQYF.

The chain is built from TRBV4-3 and TRBJ2-7; maybe TRBD2 (5 bases). This CDR3 spans 17 amino acids. The V gene's germline CDR1 is LGHNA and CDR2 YSLEER. V lost 0 bases and J lost 4, with 19 bases in between. The CDR3 coding sequence is TGCGCCAGCAGCCAAGATGGCCCGGCGGGTAGCAGATACGAGCAGTACTTC. Translation: CASSQDGPAGSRYEQYF.

The V call is TRBV6-4, the J call TRBJ2-3; D may be TRBD2 (6 bases). This CDR3 is 14 amino acids long. Trimming removed 3 bases at V and 2 bases at J, with 9 bases between. Per germline, CDR1 MRHNA and CDR2 SNTAGT. The CDR3 coding sequence is TGTGCCAGCAGTGAAGCGGGCCCCACAGATACGCAGTATTTT. This sequence encodes CASSEAGPTDTQYF.

This clone came up a few times. V is TRBV9 and J is TRBJ2-1; D may be TRBD1 (6 bases). V was clipped by 0 bases and J by 5 bases, with 27 bases between them. This CDR3 is 20 amino acids long. CDR1 SGDLS and CDR2 YYNGEE come from the germline V gene. Written as DNA, the CDR3 is TGTGCCAGCAGCGTAGGTTCGTCCCTGAGGGGGAAGAGGACACACAATGAGCAGTTCTTC. Encoded protein: CASSVGSSLRGKRTHNEQFF.

The chain carries TRBV6-1 and TRBJ2-1; tentative D call: TRBD2 (5 bases). V dropped 5 bases and J dropped 12 bases, with 11 bases sitting between them. Per germline, CDR1 MNHNS and CDR2 SASEGT. The CDR3 consists of 11 residues. In DNA form, the CDR3 reads TGTGCCAGCAGTTTGAGGGTCAGGCAGTTCTTC. This codes for CASSLRVRQFF.

The rearrangement uses TRBV5-6 and TRBJ1-1; 12 nucleotides line up with TRBD1. Germline CDR1 reads SGHDT; CDR2 reads YYEEEE. The J segment lost 5 bases and the V segment lost 1 base, leaving 3 bases of the junction unmatched. This CDR3 has 15 residues. CDR3 DNA: TGTGCCAGCAGCTTGTGGGACAGGGGGCGGACTGAAGCTTTCTTT. Translation: CASSLWDRGRTEAFF.

V gene TRBV6-4 combines with J gene TRBJ2-3; D possibly corresponds to TRBD1 (6 bases). CDR3 length equals 14 residues. Trimming removed 5 bases from V and 0 bases from J, with 9 bases in between. Germline CDR1 is MRHNA and CDR2 is SNTAGT. The CDR3 coding sequence is TGTGCCAGCAGTTTCAGGGGTAGCACAGATACGCAGTATTTT. Protein: CASSFRGSTDTQYF.

This chain joins TRBV27 and TRBJ1-4; D is perhaps TRBD1 (5 bases). This CDR3 is 15 amino acids long. Germline V gene lookup returns CDR1 MNHEY and CDR2 SMNVEV (reference sequence). V was shortened by 5 bases and J by 3 bases, with 13 bases between the two germline ends. Here the CDR3 DNA reads TGTGCCAGCAGTCCTTGGAGGGGCCCTAATGAAAAACTGTTTTTT. Its translation: CASSPWRGPNEKLFF. Combining the CDR3 with reference TRBV27 and TRBJ1-4 gives the whole variable domain EAQVTQNPRYLITVTGKKLTVTCSQNMNHEYMSWYRQDPGLGLRQIYYSMNVEVTDKGDVPEGYKVSRKEKRNFPLILESPSPNQTSLYFCASSPWRGPNEKLFFGSGTQLSVL.

The rearrangement links TRBV19 to TRBJ2-2; 13 bases agree with TRBD2. The ends lost 5 bases at V and 5 bases at J; junction bases unmatched: 11. Germline CDR1 LNHDA, CDR2 SQIVND (reference sequence). The CDR3 runs 18 residues. In DNA, the CDR3 is TGTGCCAGTAGTGGACCGGGACTAGCGGGACTGGATACCGGGGAGCTGTTTTTT. Its translation is CASSGPGLAGLDTGELFF.

J is TRBJ2-2 and V is TRBV19; maybe TRBD2 (6 bases). Germline assignment: CDR1 LNHDA and CDR2 SQIVND (reference sequence). With 1 base removed from V and 7 bases from J, the gap between germline ends came to 16 bases. The CDR3 length is 16 residues. CDR3 amino acids: CASSIAGDVEDGELFF. The CDR3 DNA reads as TGTGCCAGTAGTATAGCGGGAGATGTTGAGGACGGGGAGCTGTTTTTT.

The rearrangement links TRBV4-2 to TRBJ2-7, with TRBD2 matching 13 bases. Germline-derived CDR1 and CDR2 are LGHNA and YNFKEQ. The V gene end was trimmed by 11 bases and the J gene end by 6 bases; junction bases not matched to a gene: 19. The CDR3 sequence is 17 residues long. The DNA of the CDR3 is TGTGCCCGATTGGGGACTAGCGGGAATGGGGGTAGTCCCGAGCAGTACTTC. As protein: CARLGTSGNGGSPEQYF.

This sequence joins TRBV27 and TRBJ2-1, with TRBD2 matching over 7 bases. With 6 bases clipped from V and 7 bases from J, the junction kept 15 bases outside the gene matches. The germline V gene has CDR1 MNHEY and CDR2 SMNVEV (reference sequence). The CDR3 is 16 amino acids. CDR3 coding DNA: TGTGCCAGCAGCGGGCGCGGGAGATTAATGGCGAATGAGCAGTTCTTC. Its protein product is CASSGRGRLMANEQFF.

The sample holds a few counts of this clone. This sequence joins TRBV27 and TRBJ2-1; D call uncertain. V shed 6 bases and J shed 4 bases, with 16 bases lying between them. There are 15 residues in the CDR3. Germline loops: CDR1 MNHEY, CDR2 SMNVEV (reference sequence). CDR3 amino acids: CASRVGLWAYNEQFF. CDR3 sequence (DNA): TGTGCCAGCAGGGTCGGTTTGTGGGCTTACAATGAGCAGTTCTTC.